A selection of T cell receptor beta chains follows, all from one sample in a study of human T cells and chemical hapten exposure. TCRdb analysed the RACE reads with MiXCR anew, one entry per CDR3 protein. Of 45,000 to 65,000 distinct CDR3 sequences in the sample, more than 9% were seen once. The source was whole blood, collected in connection with sensitization to the hapten diphenylcyclopropenone (DPC). The receptors derive from a man between 35 and 55 years old with alopecia areata. Some clones in this sample may be carry-over from other donors' samples. The CDR3 runs from the conserved cysteine through the conserved F or W. Fields, in order: CDR3 length, clone size, D gene, V gene, J gene, CDR3 protein. The D gene is left open where the match is weak. Some rows mark clone size as missing; the rest say once, few, many or name a class of expanded clone.

CDR3 length: 11
clone size: many
D gene: NA
V gene: TRBV5-1
J gene: TRBJ2-7
CDR3 protein: CASSSSYEQYF

CDR3 length: 12
clone size: NA
D gene: TRBD1
V gene: TRBV6-1
J gene: TRBJ2-1
CDR3 protein: CVTGGSYNEQFF

CDR3 length: 13
clone size: many
D gene: NA
V gene: TRBV7-9
J gene: TRBJ2-1
CDR3 protein: CASSPEGYNEQFF

CDR3 length: 13
clone size: NA
D gene: NA
V gene: TRBV7-3
J gene: TRBJ1-1
CDR3 protein: CASSRSLNTEAFF

CDR3 length: 14
clone size: few
D gene: NA
V gene: TRBV4-1
J gene: TRBJ2-1
CDR3 protein: CASSPTGAYNEQFF

CDR3 length: 16
clone size: few
D gene: NA
V gene: TRBV19
J gene: TRBJ1-4
CDR3 protein: CASSIGPPATNEKLFF

CDR3 length: 15
clone size: NA
D gene: NA
V gene: TRBV6-2/TRBV6-3
J gene: TRBJ2-2
CDR3 protein: CASSYMHGGTGELFF

CDR3 length: 14
clone size: few
D gene: NA
V gene: TRBV6-1
J gene: TRBJ2-7
CDR3 protein: CASSHEAGPYEQYF

CDR3 length: 17
clone size: many
D gene: TRBD2
V gene: TRBV10-3
J gene: TRBJ2-7
CDR3 protein: CAAGQGLAGGRSYEQYF

CDR3 length: 13
clone size: many
D gene: NA
V gene: TRBV6-2/TRBV6-3
J gene: TRBJ2-2
CDR3 protein: CASTLAVTGELFF

CDR3 length: 14
clone size: NA
D gene: TRBD1
V gene: TRBV20-1
J gene: TRBJ2-4
CDR3 protein: CSAGGTGTKNIQYF

CDR3 length: 12
clone size: NA
D gene: NA
V gene: TRBV29-1
J gene: TRBJ1-5
CDR3 protein: CSARDNNQPQHF

CDR3 length: 15
clone size: NA
D gene: NA
V gene: TRBV4-2
J gene: TRBJ1-2
CDR3 protein: CASSQGPGTDYGYTF

CDR3 length: 14
clone size: many
D gene: TRBD1
V gene: TRBV28
J gene: TRBJ2-7
CDR3 protein: CASRWDRGGYEQYF

CDR3 length: 13
clone size: NA
D gene: NA
V gene: TRBV6-2/TRBV6-3
J gene: TRBJ2-7
CDR3 protein: CASSSGGSYEQYF